These T cell receptor beta chains were read from a single sample in a study of spatial heterogeneity in lung cancer. MiXCR, applied by TCRdb to the 5' RACE reads, yields one record per CDR3 protein. The sample shows 6,000 to 8,500 distinct CDR3 sequences, about 5.4% of them seen only once. Specimen: normal lung tissue next to the tumor, collected at surgery. These receptors were collected from a female donor with early-stage non-small cell lung cancer. CDR3s include the opening cysteine and the closing phenylalanine or tryptophan. Each record gives: D gene, V gene, J gene, clone size, CDR3 DNA, CDR3 protein. D genes are given only for firm matches. Only some rows state a clone size, as once, few, many or a class for expanded clones.

-	TRBV3-1	TRBJ2-7	medium-sized	TGTGCCAGCAGCCAAGGTTTTCGTCAGTTCTACGAGCAGTACTTC	CASSQGFRQFYEQYF
TRBD2	TRBV20-1	TRBJ2-1	many	TGCAGTGCTAGAGGGAACGCGGGAGCGATAAATGAGCAGTTCTTC	CSARGNAGAINEQFF
TRBD2	TRBV7-2	TRBJ2-3	many	TGTGCCAGCAGCCCAGGGACTAGTGCGGATACGCAGTATTTT	CASSPGTSADTQYF
-	TRBV30	TRBJ2-2	medium-sized	TGTGCCTGGAGGGGCACCGGGGAGCTGTTTTTT	CAWRGTGELFF
TRBD1	TRBV9	TRBJ2-7	many	TGTGCCAGCAGCGTAGGCACAGGGGGCGACGAGCAGTACTTC	CASSVGTGGDEQYF
-	TRBV6-4	TRBJ2-7	many	TGTGCCAGCTTACGGGCGGCAGTCTACCCGGGCGAGCAGTACTTC	CASLRAAVYPGEQYF
-	TRBV12-3/TRBV12-4	TRBJ1-3	-	TGTGCCAGCAGTCCGAGGGTTAACAGTGGAAACACCATATATTTT	CASSPRVNSGNTIYF
TRBD2	TRBV2	TRBJ2-3	-	TGTGCCAGCAGACGAGAAGCGGGAGAATCAGATACGCAGTATTTT	CASRREAGESDTQYF
-	TRBV7-9	TRBJ2-5	many	TGTGCCAGCAGCTTTTCTCAGGAGACCCAGTACTTC	CASSFSQETQYF
TRBD1	TRBV3-1	TRBJ2-1	many	TGTGCCAGCAGCCTCGGACAGGGGGGCAATGAGCAGTTCTTC	CASSLGQGGNEQFF
TRBD2	TRBV29-1	TRBJ2-1	medium-sized	TGCAGCGTTGATGGCGGGAGGGTCGGTGAGCAGTTCTTC	CSVDGGRVGEQFF
TRBD2	TRBV20-1	TRBJ2-3	medium-sized	TGCAGTGCTTTCCCTCTAGCGGTGAGCACAGATACGCAGTATTTT	CSAFPLAVSTDTQYF
TRBD2	TRBV3-1	TRBJ2-3	medium-sized	TGTGCCAGCAGCCGAACGGGACTAGCGGGGGACCGGCCAGATACGCAGTATTTT	CASSRTGLAGDRPDTQYF
-	TRBV7-2	TRBJ2-2	many	TGTGCCAGCAGCTTTTTCTCTAGCCAGAGTACCGGGGAGCTGTTTTTT	CASSFFSSQSTGELFF
-	TRBV7-9	TRBJ1-3	-	TGTGCCAGCAGCTCCCCCAAAGACATTCCCCTCTCTGGAAACACCATATATTTT	CASSSPKDIPLSGNTIYF
-	TRBV24-1	TRBJ1-1	few	TGTGCCACCAGTGGGGGGAGAATGAACACTGAAGCTTTCTTT	CATSGGRMNTEAFF
TRBD2	TRBV7-9	TRBJ2-1	-	TGTGCCAGCAGCTTAGTACGACTAGCGGGTGCCAATGAGCAGTTCTTC	CASSLVRLAGANEQFF
TRBD2	TRBV28	TRBJ2-7	many	TGTGCCAGCGGGGTCGGCGGGAGACCCTACGAGCAGTACTTC	CASGVGGRPYEQYF
TRBD2	TRBV3-1	TRBJ2-7	many	TGTGCCAGCAGCCAAGCCGGCGGGAGGGCCGGCGAGCAGTACTTC	CASSQAGGRAGEQYF
-	TRBV24-1	TRBJ1-1	-	TGTGCCACCAGTGAAGGGGACCATGAAGCTTTCTTT	CATSEGDHEAFF
-	TRBV20-1	TRBJ1-5	many	TGCAGTGCGATCAGGGCTAGCAATCAGCCCCAGCATTTT	CSAIRASNQPQHF
-	TRBV7-6	TRBJ2-7	many	TGTGCCAGCAGCATCGCTAGCGACAGCTCCTACGAGCAGTACTTC	CASSIASDSSYEQYF
-	TRBV4-1	TRBJ2-1	medium-sized	TGCGCCAGCAGCCAGGACCACACCTCGATAGGGAATGAGCAGTTCTTC	CASSQDHTSIGNEQFF
-	TRBV20-1	TRBJ2-5	many	TGCAGTGCTAGAGATGCAGGGGAGACCCAGTACTTC	CSARDAGETQYF
TRBD2	TRBV3-1	TRBJ2-7	medium-sized	TGTGCCAGCAGCCAGCGCGGGAGGGCTTTCGAGCAGTACTTC	CASSQRGRAFEQYF
TRBD2	TRBV10-3	TRBJ2-1	medium-sized	TGTGCCATCAGTGCCCAGACTAGCGGGAGCCAAAAGCAGTTCTTC	CAISAQTSGSQKQFF
TRBD2	TRBV5-5	TRBJ2-2	many	TGTGCCAGCGGACTAGCGGGCTCGAACACCGGGGAGCTGTTTTTT	CASGLAGSNTGELFF
-	TRBV5-1	TRBJ1-5	medium-sized	TGCGCCAGCAGCTTGTCAGGAGGAAGCAATCAGCCCCAGCATTTT	CASSLSGGSNQPQHF
TRBD1	TRBV27	TRBJ2-3	medium-sized	TGTGCCAGCAGCGGAGCGGGGACAGGGGAGGATACGCAGTATTTT	CASSGAGTGEDTQYF
-	TRBV4-2	TRBJ1-4	medium-sized	TGTGCCAGCAGCCAAGGCCAGGGAGGGGAAAAACTGTTTTTT	CASSQGQGGEKLFF
TRBD2	TRBV10-2	TRBJ2-2	medium-sized	TGCGCCAGCCTTAGACCCGGACTAGCGGGAGGGAACACCGGGGAGCTGTTTTTT	CASLRPGLAGGNTGELFF
-	TRBV9	TRBJ2-2	many	TGTGCCAGCAGCGGTAGCGGGAACACCGGGGAGCTGTTTTTT	CASSGSGNTGELFF
-	TRBV29-1	TRBJ2-5	many	TGCAGCGCGGACGGGAACCAAGAGACCCAGTACTTC	CSADGNQETQYF
-	TRBV2	TRBJ1-4	medium-sized	TGTGCCAGCAGGGATAGGCTGGGGAATGAAAAACTGTTTTTT	CASRDRLGNEKLFF
-	TRBV6-5	TRBJ2-5	many	TGTGCCAGCAGTTACTCACGGGGTTTCCAAGAGACCCAGTACTTC	CASSYSRGFQETQYF
-	TRBV2	TRBJ2-5	many	TGTGCCAGCAGCGGACAGTCCCAAGAGACCCAGTACTTC	CASSGQSQETQYF
-	TRBV19	TRBJ2-3	many	TGTGCCAGTAGTATCGGAGGGCGAGGGGATACGCAGTATTTT	CASSIGGRGDTQYF
TRBD1	TRBV5-4	TRBJ1-2	-	TGTACCAGCAGCCCGGGACAGGGGGCGAATAACTATGGCTACACCTTC	CTSSPGQGANNYGYTF
-	TRBV20-1	TRBJ2-3	many	TGCAGTGCTCCACTAGGGGATACGCAGTATTTT	CSAPLGDTQYF
TRBD2	TRBV6-5	TRBJ2-3	many	TGTGCCAGCAGTCCTTCCGGGACTAGCGGGAGCACAGATACGCAGTATTTT	CASSPSGTSGSTDTQYF
-	TRBV5-4	TRBJ2-6	many	TGTGCCAGCAGCTTTTCCGTTGCGGATACGGAACCGATCTCTGGGGCCAACGTCCTGACTTTC	CASSFSVADTEPISGANVLTF
-	TRBV10-3	TRBJ2-5	medium-sized	TGTGCCATCAGCCGGGACACGGAAGGTGACCAGTACTTC	CAISRDTEGDQYF
-	TRBV6-5	TRBJ2-3	many	TGTGCCAGCAGTTACTCGCCAGGGGCGCCAGATACGCAGTATTTT	CASSYSPGAPDTQYF
-	TRBV4-1	TRBJ1-5	medium-sized	TGCGCCAGCAGCACCGGGACTCCCACGTTACAGCCCCAGCATTTT	CASSTGTPTLQPQHF
TRBD2	TRBV28	TRBJ2-7	large	TGTGCCAGCAGAGCGGGAGGGCCTTACGAGCAGTACTTC	CASRAGGPYEQYF
-	TRBV4-1	TRBJ2-7	many	TGCGCCAGCAGTCAAGGACTCAGGGGGGCCTCCGAGCAGTACTTC	CASSQGLRGASEQYF
-	TRBV24-1	TRBJ2-1	many	TGTGCCACCAGTGATTCACAGCGTTGGGCCTACAATGAGCAGTTCTTC	CATSDSQRWAYNEQFF
TRBD1	TRBV19	TRBJ1-4	many	TGTGCCAGTAGTATTGGACAGGGATTTGAAAAACTGTTTTTT	CASSIGQGFEKLFF
-	TRBV9	TRBJ2-1	many	TGTGCCAGCACCCCGGGCTCCTACAATGAGCAGTTCTTC	CASTPGSYNEQFF
-	TRBV7-2	TRBJ1-1	medium-sized	TGTGCCAGCAGCTTAGTCACGGGGTGGAACACTGAAGCTTTCTTT	CASSLVTGWNTEAFF
-	TRBV20-1	TRBJ2-7	medium-sized	TGCAGTGCTTTCCGGGACAACTCCTACGAGCAGTACTTC	CSAFRDNSYEQYF
TRBD1	TRBV4-1	TRBJ1-4	many	TGCGCCAGCAGACTTACAGGGGGCACTAATGAAAAACTGTTTTTT	CASRLTGGTNEKLFF
-	TRBV6-6	TRBJ1-1	-	TGTGCCGTTGGGAGGGTCGGGACTGAAGCTTTCTTT	CAVGRVGTEAFF
TRBD2	TRBV5-8	TRBJ2-3	-	TGTGCCAGCAGCTTGCCAGGGAGGGGCACAGATACGCAGTATTTT	CASSLPGRGTDTQYF
-	TRBV11-2	TRBJ2-2	few	TGTGCCAGCAGCTTAGAGGTCCGCCCCGGGGAGCTGTTTTTT	CASSLEVRPGELFF
TRBD1	TRBV6-6	TRBJ2-2	few	TGTGCCAGCAGCCAGGACAGGGGAAAGACCGGGGAGCTGTTTTTT	CASSQDRGKTGELFF
-	TRBV3-1	TRBJ2-3	many	TGTGCCAGCAGACGAACTACCAGGAGTGCAGATACGCAGTATTTT	CASRRTTRSADTQYF
-	TRBV6-2/TRBV6-3	TRBJ2-1	medium-sized	TGTGCCAGCAGTTACTCGAGGGGTGAGCAGTTCTTC	CASSYSRGEQFF
TRBD1	TRBV19	TRBJ2-7	few	TGTGCCAGTAGTATGCCGGGACAGTCCTACGAGCAGTACTTC	CASSMPGQSYEQYF